The T cell receptor (beta chain) described here comes from a study of beta chain features in type 1 diabetes. In the study overall: Examined across all samples were some 110 million sorted cells.

General study results and limits: When cDNA is sequenced, cells with high TCR expression could be over-represented. For TCRB rearrangement, an influence of HLA type remained unresolved here.

Since all of the isolated RNA was reverse transcribed, expressed TCRB transcripts were what got sequenced. Using immunoSEQ multiplex PCR, the repertoire was profiled, and TCRdb retains in-frame clones only, with some absent. The data contain about half a million clones, 25% to 35% of them singletons. About this clone: Its antigen is unidentified.

Each donor gave one heparinised blood draw averaging about 116 mL. The sequence was obtained from a man between 18 and 29 years old in good health. Sequenced sample: naive CD4+ T cells from blood.

The CDR3: CASSQQVARPDTQYF. The CDR3 DNA is TGCGCCAGCAGCCAACAGGTTGCTAGGCCAGATACGCAGTATTTT. The V gene is TRBV4-3, the J gene TRBJ2-3; no clear D gene. This CDR3 is built from 15 residues. The ends were cut back, 2 bases at V and 4 bases at J, with 13 bases in the middle. In germline, CDR1 is LGHNA, CDR2 YSLEER.